This is a list of T cell receptor beta chains from one sample in a study of T cell responses to AZD1222 COVID-19 vaccine. This table comes from immunoSEQ multiplex PCR, and its TCRdb copy is limited to in-frame clones, with some not included. Found here are 100,000 to 150,000 clones, over 75% of them singletons; the top ten hold roughly 7.8%. The sequenced sample was peripheral blood, obtained on day 0 of AZD1222 vaccination. The receptors were gathered from an adult in good health. Each CDR3 is given with its conserved first and last residue. The D gene is left open where the match is weak. Clone size is stated in some rows and not others, as once, few, many or a class when expanded.

J gene: TRBJ2-1; clone size: -; V gene: TRBV3-1/TRBV3-2; D gene: -; CDR3 DNA: TGTGCCAGCAGCCAAGAAAACAGGGACCCCTACAATGAGCAGTTCTTC; CDR3 protein: CASSQENRDPYNEQFF
J gene: TRBJ1-1; clone size: -; V gene: TRBV10-3; D gene: -; CDR3 DNA: TGTGCCATCAGTGACCTAAGGAACACTGAAGCTTTCTTT; CDR3 protein: CAISDLRNTEAFF
J gene: TRBJ2-3; clone size: -; V gene: TRBV9; D gene: -; CDR3 DNA: TGTGCCAGCAGCGGTGGCGGGTCTAGCACAGATACGCAGTATTTT; CDR3 protein: CASSGGGSSTDTQYF
J gene: TRBJ1-1; clone size: -; V gene: TRBV28; D gene: -; CDR3 DNA: TGTGCCAGCAGCCGTCGTGTCGGGAGGTACGGAGCTTTCTTT; CDR3 protein: CASSRRVGRYGAFF
J gene: TRBJ1-4; clone size: -; V gene: TRBV2; D gene: -; CDR3 DNA: TGTGCCAGCAGTGGAGTGGCAGGGTGGGCTAATGAAAAACTGTTTTTT; CDR3 protein: CASSGVAGWANEKLFF
J gene: TRBJ2-7; clone size: -; V gene: TRBV27; D gene: TRBD1; CDR3 DNA: TGTGCCAGCAGTCACCGGGACAGCTACGAGCAGTACTTC; CDR3 protein: CASSHRDSYEQYF
J gene: TRBJ2-2; clone size: once; V gene: TRBV6-6; D gene: TRBD1; CDR3 DNA: TGTGCCAGCAGAATCGGACAGGGGAAAGGGGCCGGGGAGCTGTTTTTT; CDR3 protein: CASRIGQGKGAGELFF
J gene: TRBJ1-1; clone size: -; V gene: TRBV2; D gene: TRBD1; CDR3 DNA: TGTGCCAGCATTAGAACAGGGGGAAACACTGAAGCTTTCTTT; CDR3 protein: CASIRTGGNTEAFF
J gene: TRBJ1-1; clone size: -; V gene: TRBV10-3; D gene: -; CDR3 DNA: TGTGCCATCAGTGACCCGGTTCGGGGCTACACTGAAGCTTTCTTT; CDR3 protein: CAISDPVRGYTEAFF
J gene: TRBJ1-6; clone size: -; V gene: TRBV27; D gene: -; CDR3 DNA: TGTGCCAGCAGCCGAGGACCCTTACCGGTTAATTCACCCCTCCACTTT; CDR3 protein: CASSRGPLPVNSPLHF
J gene: TRBJ2-6; clone size: -; V gene: TRBV6-5; D gene: -; CDR3 DNA: TGTGCCAGCAGCCGAGGGTTTGGGGCCAACGTCCTGACTTTC; CDR3 protein: CASSRGFGANVLTF
J gene: TRBJ2-5; clone size: -; V gene: TRBV28; D gene: TRBD1; CDR3 DNA: TGTGCCAGCAGGACAGGGCAAGAGACCCAGTACTTC; CDR3 protein: CASRTGQETQYF
J gene: TRBJ1-5; clone size: -; V gene: TRBV5-1; D gene: TRBD1; CDR3 DNA: TGCGCCAGCAGCTTGGCCGGGACAGGGTGGGATCAGCCCCAGCATTTT; CDR3 protein: CASSLAGTGWDQPQHF
J gene: TRBJ1-1; clone size: once; V gene: TRBV10-1; D gene: -; CDR3 DNA: TGCGCCAGCAGTGAGTTCGGAGGGAGCACTGAAGCTTTCTTT; CDR3 protein: CASSEFGGSTEAFF
J gene: TRBJ2-5; clone size: -; V gene: TRBV5-5; D gene: TRBD1; CDR3 DNA: TGTGCCAGCAGCTTGTTTGGTCTACGGGCAGGGGGCTTGGAGACCCAGTACTTC; CDR3 protein: CASSLFGLRAGGLETQYF
J gene: TRBJ2-2; clone size: -; V gene: TRBV7-2; D gene: -; CDR3 DNA: TGTGCCAGCAGCCCCGAGGGCGGTGTCCGTACCGGGGAGCTGTTTTTT; CDR3 protein: CASSPEGGVRTGELFF
J gene: TRBJ1-1; clone size: once; V gene: TRBV2; D gene: TRBD1; CDR3 DNA: TGTGCCAGCAGCCCGGAGGAGGGGGCCACTGAAGCTTTCTTT; CDR3 protein: CASSPEEGATEAFF
J gene: TRBJ1-4; clone size: -; V gene: TRBV7-9; D gene: -; CDR3 DNA: TGTGCCAGCAGCATTCAGGGTGCTAATGAAAAACTGTTTTTT; CDR3 protein: CASSIQGANEKLFF
J gene: TRBJ2-2; clone size: -; V gene: TRBV19; D gene: -; CDR3 DNA: TGTGCCAGTAGTTCTTCGGGAGCCGGGGAGCTGTTTTTT; CDR3 protein: CASSSSGAGELFF
J gene: TRBJ2-2; clone size: -; V gene: TRBV4-2; D gene: TRBD2; CDR3 DNA: TGTGCCAGCAGCCGGACTAGCGGGAACACCGGGGAGCTGTTTTTT; CDR3 protein: CASSRTSGNTGELFF
J gene: TRBJ2-3; clone size: once; V gene: TRBV2; D gene: -; CDR3 DNA: TGTGCCAGCAGTGACTATACAGATACGCAGTATTTT; CDR3 protein: CASSDYTDTQYF
J gene: TRBJ2-3; clone size: -; V gene: TRBV5-4; D gene: TRBD2; CDR3 DNA: TGTGCCAGCAGCTTGGAACTAGCGGGAGTGTCAGATACGCAGTATTTT; CDR3 protein: CASSLELAGVSDTQYF
J gene: TRBJ2-1; clone size: -; V gene: TRBV19; D gene: -; CDR3 DNA: TGTGCCAGTACCCGGGACATTACCTACAATGAGCAGTTCTTC; CDR3 protein: CASTRDITYNEQFF
J gene: TRBJ2-1; clone size: -; V gene: TRBV12-5; D gene: TRBD2; CDR3 DNA: TGTGCTAGTGCCATCAGCGGGGGGAGCTCCTACAATGAGCAGTTCTTC; CDR3 protein: CASAISGGSSYNEQFF
J gene: TRBJ1-2; clone size: -; V gene: TRBV28; D gene: TRBD1; CDR3 DNA: TGTGCCAGCAGTTTATGGCAGGGGGCTGTCTATGGCTACACCTTC; CDR3 protein: CASSLWQGAVYGYTF
J gene: TRBJ2-7; clone size: -; V gene: TRBV7-9; D gene: TRBD2; CDR3 DNA: TGTGCCAGCAGCTCCTTAGCGGGAAGCTCCTACGAGCAGTACTTC; CDR3 protein: CASSSLAGSSYEQYF
J gene: TRBJ2-3; clone size: -; V gene: TRBV9; D gene: -; CDR3 DNA: TGTGCCAGCAGCGTAGCTCGGGCTCGCACAGATACGCAGTATTTT; CDR3 protein: CASSVARARTDTQYF
J gene: TRBJ2-5; clone size: -; V gene: TRBV20-1; D gene: -; CDR3 DNA: TGCAGTGCTAGTTCCCAAGAGACCCAGTACTTC; CDR3 protein: CSASSQETQYF
J gene: TRBJ2-7; clone size: -; V gene: TRBV3-1/TRBV3-2; D gene: TRBD1; CDR3 DNA: TGTGCCAGCAGCAGGACAGGGGGGTACGAGCAGTACTTC; CDR3 protein: CASSRTGGYEQYF
J gene: TRBJ2-1; clone size: -; V gene: TRBV5-1; D gene: TRBD2; CDR3 DNA: TGCGCCAGCAGCACTAGCGGAGGCTACAATGAGCAGTTCTTC; CDR3 protein: CASSTSGGYNEQFF
J gene: TRBJ2-1; clone size: few; V gene: TRBV5-1; D gene: TRBD2; CDR3 DNA: TGCGCCAGCAGCGTAAGCGGGGCCTCCTACAATGAGCAGTTCTTC; CDR3 protein: CASSVSGASYNEQFF
J gene: TRBJ2-1; clone size: -; V gene: TRBV4-1; D gene: TRBD2; CDR3 DNA: TGCGCCAGCAGCCAGACTAGCGGGAGAGATTCCTACAATGAGCAGTTCTTC; CDR3 protein: CASSQTSGRDSYNEQFF
J gene: TRBJ1-1; clone size: -; V gene: TRBV2; D gene: TRBD1; CDR3 DNA: TGTGCCAGCAGTGAAGCGTTGGGACAGCTGAACACTGAAGCTTTCTTT; CDR3 protein: CASSEALGQLNTEAFF
J gene: TRBJ2-1; clone size: -; V gene: TRBV11-2; D gene: TRBD2; CDR3 DNA: TGTGCCAGCAGCTTAGTCGGTAGCGGGAGGGCCGGATTTAATGAGCAGTTCTTC; CDR3 protein: CASSLVGSGRAGFNEQFF
J gene: TRBJ2-1; clone size: -; V gene: TRBV3-1/TRBV3-2; D gene: -; CDR3 DNA: TGTGCCAGCAGCCAAGACGGAGGGTGGGGACTCCGGCTAAAGAATGAGCAGTTCTTC; CDR3 protein: CASSQDGGWGLRLKNEQFF
J gene: TRBJ2-1; clone size: once; V gene: TRBV19; D gene: -; CDR3 DNA: TGTGCCAGTAGTCCCGTACCGACTAGGGCGACGCCAAACAATGAGCAGTTCTTC; CDR3 protein: CASSPVPTRATPNNEQFF
J gene: TRBJ1-4; clone size: -; V gene: TRBV29-1; D gene: TRBD1; CDR3 DNA: TGCAGCGTTATACAGGGGACTAATGAAAAACTGTTTTTT; CDR3 protein: CSVIQGTNEKLFF
J gene: TRBJ1-1; clone size: -; V gene: TRBV9; D gene: -; CDR3 DNA: TGTGCCAGCAGCGTAGGGGCAGCGGCGAACACTGAAGCTTTCTTT; CDR3 protein: CASSVGAAANTEAFF
J gene: TRBJ1-2; clone size: -; V gene: TRBV2; D gene: TRBD1; CDR3 DNA: TGTGCCAGCAAAGGACGAGGGGGCCTCAACAGGCCCTATGGCTACACCTTC; CDR3 protein: CASKGRGGLNRPYGYTF
J gene: TRBJ2-6; clone size: -; V gene: TRBV3-1/TRBV3-2; D gene: -; CDR3 DNA: TGTGCCAGCAGCCAGGGTTCGTGGGGGGCCAACGTCCTGACTTTC; CDR3 protein: CASSQGSWGANVLTF
J gene: TRBJ1-4; clone size: -; V gene: TRBV18; D gene: -; CDR3 DNA: TGTGCCAGCTCACCACTATCCACCGGTGAAAAACTGTTTTTT; CDR3 protein: CASSPLSTGEKLFF
J gene: TRBJ1-5; clone size: -; V gene: TRBV23-1; D gene: -; CDR3 DNA: TGCGCCAGCACTCAAAAAAAGGTCGGGGGGCGAGACAATCAGCCCCAGCATTTT; CDR3 protein: CASTQKKVGGRDNQPQHF
J gene: TRBJ2-5; clone size: -; V gene: TRBV7-2; D gene: TRBD2; CDR3 DNA: TGTGCCAGCAGCTCTTCTAGCGGGAGGGCCTTAGAGACCCAGTACTTC; CDR3 protein: CASSSSSGRALETQYF
J gene: TRBJ2-5; clone size: -; V gene: TRBV5-6; D gene: -; CDR3 DNA: TGTGCCAGCAGCTCCCTAGCGAGTGGGGAGACCCAGTACTTC; CDR3 protein: CASSSLASGETQYF
J gene: TRBJ2-1; clone size: -; V gene: TRBV12-3/TRBV12-4; D gene: TRBD1; CDR3 DNA: TGTGCCAGTTGGAGGCAGGGGGCAAATGAGCAGTTCTTC; CDR3 protein: CASWRQGANEQFF
J gene: TRBJ2-3; clone size: once; V gene: TRBV2; D gene: -; CDR3 DNA: TGTGCCAGCAGCCGGGACTCCTCCACAGATACGCAGTATTTT; CDR3 protein: CASSRDSSTDTQYF
J gene: TRBJ2-7; clone size: -; V gene: TRBV18; D gene: TRBD2; CDR3 DNA: TGTGCCAGCTCACCAGGGTTCGGGACTAGCGGGATTAGCTCCTACGAGCAGTACTTC; CDR3 protein: CASSPGFGTSGISSYEQYF
J gene: TRBJ1-4; clone size: -; V gene: TRBV27; D gene: -; CDR3 DNA: TGTGCCAGCAGTTTATCGTGGGGCAGGGGCCATGAAAAACTGTTTTTT; CDR3 protein: CASSLSWGRGHEKLFF
J gene: TRBJ2-2; clone size: -; V gene: TRBV28; D gene: -; CDR3 DNA: TGTGCCAGCGGGGCGAACACCGGGGAGCTGTTTTTT; CDR3 protein: CASGANTGELFF
J gene: TRBJ1-1; clone size: once; V gene: TRBV9; D gene: -; CDR3 DNA: TGTGCCAGCAGCGTAGCCCTGGGGGGCCCTGAAGCTTTCTTT; CDR3 protein: CASSVALGGPEAFF
J gene: TRBJ1-1; clone size: -; V gene: TRBV7-6; D gene: -; CDR3 DNA: TGTGCCAGCAGCTTAGGGATGGGCACTGAAGCTTTCTTT; CDR3 protein: CASSLGMGTEAFF
J gene: TRBJ2-2; clone size: -; V gene: TRBV9; D gene: -; CDR3 DNA: TGTGCCAGCACCCCGTCCCCTAGCGGGGAGCTGTTTTTT; CDR3 protein: CASTPSPSGELFF
J gene: TRBJ2-1; clone size: -; V gene: TRBV15; D gene: -; CDR3 DNA: TGTGCCACCAGCAGAGACTCTAGCTCCTACAATGAGCAGTTCTTC; CDR3 protein: CATSRDSSSYNEQFF
J gene: TRBJ1-2; clone size: -; V gene: TRBV10-3; D gene: -; CDR3 DNA: TGTGCCATCAGTGAGTCGAGGCAGGGAAGGGATGATGGCTACACCTTC; CDR3 protein: CAISESRQGRDDGYTF
J gene: TRBJ2-3; clone size: -; V gene: TRBV6-5; D gene: -; CDR3 DNA: TGTGCCAGCAGGCCGGGCTCTCCTAGCACAGATACGCAGTATTTT; CDR3 protein: CASRPGSPSTDTQYF
J gene: TRBJ1-6; clone size: -; V gene: TRBV6-5; D gene: -; CDR3 DNA: TGTGCCAGCAGCCCGGGGAGGGATAATTCACCCCTCCACTTT; CDR3 protein: CASSPGRDNSPLHF